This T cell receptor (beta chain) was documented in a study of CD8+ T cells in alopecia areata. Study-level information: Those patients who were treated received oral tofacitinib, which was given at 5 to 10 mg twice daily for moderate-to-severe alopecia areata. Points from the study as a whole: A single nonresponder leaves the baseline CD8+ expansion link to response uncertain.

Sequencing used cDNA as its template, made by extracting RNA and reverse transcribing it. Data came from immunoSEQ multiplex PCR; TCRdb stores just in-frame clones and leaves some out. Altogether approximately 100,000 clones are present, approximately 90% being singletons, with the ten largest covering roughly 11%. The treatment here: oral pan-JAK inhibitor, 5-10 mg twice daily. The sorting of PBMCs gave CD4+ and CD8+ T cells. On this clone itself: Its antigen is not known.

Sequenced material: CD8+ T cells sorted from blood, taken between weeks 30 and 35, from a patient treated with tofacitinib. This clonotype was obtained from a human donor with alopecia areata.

CDR3 sequence (DNA): TGCAGCGTTGATGTTCCATCCGGGACAGAGAGCTCCTACGAGCAGTACTTC. Its translation: CSVDVPSGTESSYEQYF. V is TRBV29-1 and J is TRBJ2-7, with 7 bases lining up with TRBD1. Per germline, CDR1 SQVTM and CDR2 ANQGSEA. The V and J ends lost 3 bases and 0 bases, in that order; junction bases with no gene match: 14. The CDR3 contains 17 residues.